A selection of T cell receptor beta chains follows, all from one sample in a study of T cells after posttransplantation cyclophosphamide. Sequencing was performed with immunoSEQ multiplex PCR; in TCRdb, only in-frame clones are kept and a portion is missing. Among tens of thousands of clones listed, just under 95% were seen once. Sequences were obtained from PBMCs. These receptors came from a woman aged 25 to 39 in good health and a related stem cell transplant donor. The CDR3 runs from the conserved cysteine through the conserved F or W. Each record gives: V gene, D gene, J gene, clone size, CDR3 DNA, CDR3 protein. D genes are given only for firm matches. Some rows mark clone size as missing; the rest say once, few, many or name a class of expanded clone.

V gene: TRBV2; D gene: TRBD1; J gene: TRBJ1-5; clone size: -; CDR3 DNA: TGTGCCAGCAGTGTAGGACAGGGCAATCAGCCCCAGCATTTT; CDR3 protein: CASSVGQGNQPQHF
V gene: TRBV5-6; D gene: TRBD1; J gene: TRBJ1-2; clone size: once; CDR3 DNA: TGTGCCAGCAGCTTGACAAGACAGGGTAGGGACTATGGCTACACCTTC; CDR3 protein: CASSLTRQGRDYGYTF
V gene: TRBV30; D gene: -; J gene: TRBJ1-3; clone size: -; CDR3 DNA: TGTGCCTGGAGTTTAGGGCCTGGAAACACCATATATTTT; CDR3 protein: CAWSLGPGNTIYF
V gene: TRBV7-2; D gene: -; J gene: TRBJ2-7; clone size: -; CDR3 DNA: TGTGCCAGCAGACTAGAACCCTCATCGGGCTCCTACGAGCAGTACTTC; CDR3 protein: CASRLEPSSGSYEQYF
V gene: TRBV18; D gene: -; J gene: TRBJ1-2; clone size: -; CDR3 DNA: TGTGCCAGCTCACCACCGACAGGCGAGATCTATGGCTACACCTTC; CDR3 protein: CASSPPTGEIYGYTF
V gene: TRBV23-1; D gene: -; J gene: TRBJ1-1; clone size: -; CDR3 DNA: TGCGCCAGCAGTCACCCTCGGGTCTTCCCCGGGAGGAACACTGAAGCTTTCTTT; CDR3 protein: CASSHPRVFPGRNTEAFF
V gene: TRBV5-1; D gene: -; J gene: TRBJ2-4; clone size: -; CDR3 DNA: TGCGCCAGCAGCTTCAACAGGGCGGAAAACATTCAGTACTTC; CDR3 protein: CASSFNRAENIQYF
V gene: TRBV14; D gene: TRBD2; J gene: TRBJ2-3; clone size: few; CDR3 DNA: TGTGCCAGCAGCCAAGATCTCAGGCTAGCGGGGGCAGATACGCAGTATTTT; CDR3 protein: CASSQDLRLAGADTQYF
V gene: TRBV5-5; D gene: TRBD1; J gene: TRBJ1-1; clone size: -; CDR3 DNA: TGTGCCAGCAGCTGGGGGACAGGGATGTGGGAAGCTTTCTTT; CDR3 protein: CASSWGTGMWEAFF
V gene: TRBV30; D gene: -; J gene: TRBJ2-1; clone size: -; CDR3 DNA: TGTGCCTGGAGTGTAAAGGGTCACAATGAGCAGTTCTTC; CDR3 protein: CAWSVKGHNEQFF
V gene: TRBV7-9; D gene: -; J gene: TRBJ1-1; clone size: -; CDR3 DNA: TGTGCCAGCAGCTTAGATCCAGGCGCAACTGAAGCTTTCTTT; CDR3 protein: CASSLDPGATEAFF
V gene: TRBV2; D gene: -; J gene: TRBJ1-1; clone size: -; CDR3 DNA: TGTGCCAGCCGTCCTTGGATCACCGGGGGGAACACTGAAGCTTTCTTT; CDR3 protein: CASRPWITGGNTEAFF
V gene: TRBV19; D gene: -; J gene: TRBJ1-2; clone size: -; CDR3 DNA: TGTGCCAGTAACCCTTGGGCAGGCTATGGCTACACCTTC; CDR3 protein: CASNPWAGYGYTF
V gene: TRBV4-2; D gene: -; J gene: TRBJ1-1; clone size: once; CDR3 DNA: TGTGCCAGCAGCCAAGAAAGGAAAGCCACTGAAGCTTTCTTT; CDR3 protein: CASSQERKATEAFF
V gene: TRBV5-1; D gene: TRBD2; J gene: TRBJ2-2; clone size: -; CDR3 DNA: TGCGCCAGCAGCGCACGCGGGGGGACTCGGTTCGCGAACACCGGGGAGCTGTTTTTT; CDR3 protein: CASSARGGTRFANTGELFF
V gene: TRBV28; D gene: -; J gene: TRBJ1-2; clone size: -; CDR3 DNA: TGTGCCAGCAGACCGAATACAGGGAGGTATGGCTACACCTTC; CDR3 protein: CASRPNTGRYGYTF